These 29 T cell receptor beta chains share one sample of origin, sequenced in a study of T cells in pancreatic ductal adenocarcinoma (dated by TCRdb to between 2016 and 2019). Library preparation used the immunoSEQ multiplex PCR assay. Imported from immuneACCESS, the table was reduced by TCRdb to in-frame sequences with V and J called. These copies leave out some clones; in studies compared against another copy, an unresolved V gene accounts for under half, and the cause of the remainder is not known. This sample holds 100,000 or so clones; 90% to 95% were observed only once. The ten most abundant clones make up 3.1% of the sample. The pancreatic ductal adenocarcinoma patients who were selected had gone through surgery without receiving any neoadjuvant therapy. Sequencing was carried out using PBMCs. These receptors originate from a human donor with pancreatic ductal adenocarcinoma.

The J gene is TRBJ2-3, the V gene TRBV4-1; maybe TRBD2 (6 bases). The CDR3 is made up of 12 amino acids. The ends were cut back, 2 bases at V and 10 bases at J, with 10 bases in the middle. Looked up from germline, CDR1 is MGHRA and CDR2 is YSYEKL. This chain's CDR3 is CASSQPAGSQYF. The CDR3 nucleotides are TGCGCCAGCAGCCAACCGGCGGGGTCGCAGTATTTT.

The chain joins TRBV7-9 to TRBJ2-7; 9 positions match TRBD1. The CDR3 totals 15 residues. Germline assignment: CDR1 SEHNR and CDR2 FQNEAQ (reference sequence). V lost 3 bases, J lost 3 bases, and 6 bases stayed unmatched. The CDR3 sequence: CASSLFDRGVYEQYF. The DNA for the CDR3 is TGTGCCAGCAGCTTGTTTGACAGGGGGGTCTACGAGCAGTACTTC.

The rearrangement links TRBV28 to TRBJ1-1; D remains unclear. In germline, CDR1 is MDHEN, CDR2 SYDVKM. The CDR3 runs to 14 residues. Trimming removed 2 bases at V and 0 bases at J, with 7 bases between. The chain's CDR3 is CASSLLALNTEAFF. CDR3 in DNA: TGTGCCAGCAGTTTACTAGCCTTGAACACTGAAGCTTTCTTT.

The chain links TRBV29-1 to TRBJ2-7, with 7 bases aligning to TRBD1. Germline CDR1 is SQVTM and CDR2 is ANQGSEA. V lost 8 bases, J lost 5 bases, and 6 bases stayed unmatched. The CDR3 consists of 11 residues. CDR3 sequence (DNA): TGCAGCCTAGGTACAGGGGACGAGCAGTACTTC. It codes for CSLGTGDEQYF.

The CDR3 nucleotides are TGTGCCAGCCCTCGTGAGTCGGGACTAGGCTCCGAGCAGTACTTC. Its translation: CASPRESGLGSEQYF. The chain links TRBV2 to TRBJ2-7, with TRBD2 identical over 8 bases. There are 15 residues in the CDR3. Germline values: CDR1 SNHLY, CDR2 FYNNEI. V shed 8 bases and J 6 bases; nucleotides not matched to a gene: 15.

The gene calls are TRBV18 and TRBJ2-5; 7 bases match TRBD1. CDR1 is KGHSH, CDR2 LQKENI, per germline. Trimming removed 2 bases from V and 3 bases from J; junction bases left unmatched: 0. This CDR3 contains 13 residues. CDR3 bases: TGTGCCAGCTCACCAGGACAGGAAGAGACCCAGTACTTC. It codes for CASSPGQEETQYF.

The chain couples TRBV10-1 to TRBJ2-3; 9 bases line up with TRBD1. CDR3 length: 15 residues. Germline V gene sequence: CDR1 WNHNN, CDR2 SYGVQD (reference sequence). V was clipped by 2 bases and J by 5 bases; unmatched bases: 5. The CDR3 reads CASSEGDRVEDTQYF. The CDR3 region has the DNA TGCGCCAGCAGTGAGGGGGACAGGGTGGAAGATACGCAGTATTTT.

A note on this clone: At the DNA level, this CDR3 is encoded by other sequences in the same sample as well. The rearrangement joins TRBV18 to TRBJ2-5; 7 bases line up with TRBD1. V shed 3 bases, J shed 5 bases, and the junction held 3 bases outside the gene matches. Germline CDR1 reads KGHSH; CDR2 reads LQKENI. The CDR3 is 13 amino acids. Here the CDR3 DNA reads TGTGCCAGCTCACCTCCACAGGGGGAGACCCAGTACTTC. It encodes CASSPPQGETQYF.

This sequence joins TRBV15 and TRBJ1-5, with 7 bases lining up with TRBD1. Trimming cost V 6 bases and J 5 bases; bases outside gene matches: 10. CDR3 length: 15 residues. Germline V gene lookup returns CDR1 LNHNV and CDR2 YYDKDF (reference sequence). The CDR3 bases are TGTGCCACCAGGGACGGTTGGGACAGAGATCAGCCCCAGCATTTT. Translation: CATRDGWDRDQPQHF.

The chain combines TRBV29-1 with TRBJ2-5; 8 nucleotides line up with TRBD1. The CDR3 has 16 amino acids. V shed 8 bases, J shed 4 bases, and the junction held 18 bases outside the gene matches. Per the germline V gene, CDR1 is SQVTM and CDR2 is ANQGSEA. CDR3 nucleotides: TGCAGCCTTCTGGGTGGACAGGGAATTGATCCAGAGACCCAGTACTTC. This sequence encodes CSLLGGQGIDPETQYF.

The chain has TRBV6-1 and TRBJ2-3; D remains unclear. Trimming cost V 6 bases and J 3 bases, with 10 bases left between them. The CDR3 has 13 residues. Germline V gives CDR1 MNHNS, CDR2 SASEGT. This chain's CDR3 is CASRSEETDTQYF. CDR3 coding DNA: TGTGCCAGCAGGAGCGAGGAAACAGATACGCAGTATTTT.

The rearrangement uses TRBV6-5 and TRBJ2-7; 9 nucleotides agree with TRBD2. CDR3 length: 14 residues. J lost 6 bases, V lost 4 bases, and 7 bases had no gene match. In germline, CDR1 is MNHEY, CDR2 SVGAGI. The CDR3 region is CASSFSSGMGEQYF. The CDR3 nucleotides are TGTGCCAGCAGTTTCTCTAGCGGGATGGGCGAGCAGTACTTC.

V gene TRBV30 combines with J gene TRBJ1-5; weak D call: TRBD1 (6 bases). The CDR3 runs 17 residues. The V and J ends lost 1 base and 0 bases respectively, with 16 bases between them. The germline V gene has CDR1 GTSNPN and CDR2 SVGIG (reference sequence). CDR3 nucleotides: TGTGCCTGGAGTGCCAACAGGGTACAAATTAGCAATCAGCCCCAGCATTTT. Amino acids: CAWSANRVQISNQPQHF.

J is TRBJ2-5 and V is TRBV7-2, with TRBD1 matching over 7 bases. CDR3 size: 14 residues. After removal of 5 bases from V and 2 bases from J, the junction contained 5 bases not matched to a gene. The germline V gene has CDR1 SGHTA and CDR2 FQGNSA. The CDR3 sequence: CASSPQTGQETQYF. The CDR3 DNA is TGTGCCAGCAGCCCGCAGACAGGGCAAGAGACCCAGTACTTC.

The chain combines TRBV18 with TRBJ2-3, with 7 bases fitting TRBD2. V shed 5 bases and J 2 bases; nucleotides not matched to a gene: 10. This CDR3 has 16 residues. Germline CDR1 KGHSH, CDR2 LQKENI. The CDR3 nucleotides are TGTGCCAGCTCAGCCCTACGAGCGGGGACCACAGATACGCAGTATTTT. As protein: CASSALRAGTTDTQYF.

This chain uses TRBV5-1 with TRBJ2-1, with 11 nucleotides matching TRBD2. CDR1 and CDR2 from the germline V gene are SGHRS and YFSETQ. V dropped 4 bases and J dropped 8; count of bases not matched to a gene: 11. The CDR3 spans 16 residues. The CDR3 region has the DNA TGCGCCAGCAGCCCCAATTTAGCGGGAGGGATTGATGAGCAGTTCTTC. This sequence encodes CASSPNLAGGIDEQFF.

The rearrangement uses TRBV6-1 and TRBJ2-7; 7 positions match TRBD1. The CDR3 is 14 amino acids. V lost 5 bases, J lost 5 bases, and 9 bases stayed unmatched. Germline CDR1 and CDR2: MNHNS and SASEGT. In nucleotides, the CDR3 is TGTGCCAGCAGTCAGAGACAGGGTAGGCACGAGCAGTACTTC. It yields the protein CASSQRQGRHEQYF.

J is TRBJ2-3 and V is TRBV11-2; possible D gene TRBD1, 6 bases. Trimming left V 6 bases short and J 4 bases short, with 8 bases between. The germline CDR1 and CDR2 sequences are SGHAT and FQNNGV. The CDR3 consists of 12 residues. CDR3 in DNA: TGTGCCAGCAGACAGGGCGCAGATACGCAGTATTTT. Its protein product is CASRQGADTQYF. Full variable domain (missing parts from reference TRBV11-2 and TRBJ2-3): EAGVAQSPRYKIIEKRQSVAFWCNPISGHATLYWYQQILGQGPKLLIQFQNNGVVDDSQLPKDRFSAERLKGVDSTLKIQPAKLEDSAVYLCASRQGADTQYFGPGTRLTVL.

CDR3: CASSPPGTGFNEQFF. CDR3 sequence (DNA): TGTGCCAGCAGCCCACCCGGGACAGGTTTCAATGAGCAGTTCTTC. This chain joins TRBV28 and TRBJ2-1; 8 nucleotides match TRBD1. Looked up from germline, CDR1 is MDHEN and CDR2 is SYDVKM. The CDR3 sequence is 15 residues long. Unmatched junction bases numbered 10, after V lost 6 bases and J lost 6 bases.

Only one count was recorded for this clone. The genes are TRBV9 and TRBJ2-3, with 9 bases lining up with TRBD1. Per the germline V gene, CDR1 is SGDLS and CDR2 is YYNGEE. The CDR3 totals 16 residues. V trimming: 3 bases; J trimming: 6 bases; junction bases outside the gene matches: 11. The CDR3 DNA reads TGTGCCAGCAGCGGGGCCGGGACAGGGATCAGGGATACGCAGTATTTT. Translated, it gives CASSGAGTGIRDTQYF.

The CDR3 nucleotides read TGCGCCAGCAGCCCGTGGACAGAGAACACTGAAGCTTTCTTT. This translates into CASSPWTENTEAFF. V and J are TRBV5-1 and TRBJ1-1; tentatively, D is TRBD1 (6 bases). The V end was cut by 4 bases, the J end by 1 base, with 11 bases between. CDR3 length: 14 amino acids. Germline CDR1 reads SGHRS; CDR2 reads YFSETQ.

The chain recombines TRBV7-8 with TRBJ1-2; TRBD1 matches 9 bases. The ends lost 1 base at V and 8 bases at J; junction bases unmatched: 8. The CDR3 runs to 15 residues. CDR1 is SGHVS and CDR2 is FQNEAQ in the germline V gene. CDR3 region: CASSLETGGSGGYTF. As DNA, the CDR3 is TGTGCCAGCAGCTTAGAAACAGGGGGCTCAGGGGGCTACACCTTC. The variable domain in full, completed from reference TRBV7-8 and TRBJ1-2, reads GAGVSQSPRYKVAKRGQDVALRCDPISGHVSLFWYQQALGQGPEFLTYFQNEAQLDKSGLPSDRFFAERPEGSVSTLKIQRTQQEDSAVYLCASSLETGGSGGYTFGSGTRLTVV.

This clone was recorded only once. The chain uses TRBV27 and TRBJ1-1; the D is unclear. CDR3 length: 12 residues. V was shortened by 6 bases and J by 5 bases, with 10 bases between the two germline ends. The V gene's germline CDR1 is MNHEY and CDR2 SMNVEV (reference sequence). The CDR3 loop reads CASREGSTEAFF. In DNA, the CDR3 is TGTGCCAGCAGGGAGGGTTCGACTGAAGCTTTCTTT.

V is TRBV29-1 and J is TRBJ2-1; 9 nucleotides align to TRBD2. CDR3 size: 15 residues. Germline V gene lookup returns CDR1 SQVTM and CDR2 ANQGSEA. With V trimmed by 4 bases and J by 3 bases, 7 bases remained unmatched. CDR3 bases: TGCAGCGTTGGTGGGGGACTAGCAGTCTACAATGAGCAGTTCTTC. It translates to CSVGGGLAVYNEQFF.

V gene TRBV18 combines with J gene TRBJ2-7, with TRBD2 as a possible D gene (5 bases). The CDR3 sequence is 16 residues long. The germline gives CDR1 KGHSH, CDR2 LQKENI. Trimming pared 0 bases from V and 3 bases from J, leaving 15 bases between. The CDR3, as DNA: TGTGCCAGCTCACCACCAGAGGGCGCCGGGTACTACGAGCAGTACTTC. It is translated as CASSPPEGAGYYEQYF.

V gene TRBV19 combines with J gene TRBJ1-5; 9 positions agree with TRBD1. This CDR3 is built from 14 residues. Germline V lookup: CDR1 LNHDA, CDR2 SQIVND (reference sequence). Trimming took 2 bases from V and 6 from J; bases not matched to a gene: 2. CDR3 region: CASSIWDRAQPQHF. DNA for the CDR3: TGTGCCAGTAGTATATGGGACAGGGCTCAGCCCCAGCATTTT.

This chain connects TRBV2 to TRBJ1-2, with TRBD1 matching over 7 bases. J was trimmed by 7 bases and V by 1 base; bases with no gene match: 9. This CDR3 is built from 15 residues. Germline values: CDR1 SNHLY, CDR2 FYNNEI. The CDR3 sequence: CASSEGIGGVGGYTF. The CDR3 DNA follows: TGTGCCAGCAGTGAAGGGATAGGGGGCGTGGGTGGCTACACCTTC.

V gene TRBV18 combines with J gene TRBJ2-7, with TRBD1 matching 7 bases. Germline assignment: CDR1 KGHSH and CDR2 LQKENI. V lost 2 bases to trimming and J lost 6 bases; unmatched junction nucleotides: 7. The CDR3 totals 14 residues. The CDR3 loop is CASSPTGTEAEQYF. CDR3 DNA: TGTGCCAGCTCACCAACCGGGACAGAAGCCGAGCAGTACTTC.

The rearrangement links TRBV6-6 to TRBJ2-1; TRBD1 matches 8 bases. This CDR3 is built from 15 residues. The V gene end was trimmed by 7 bases and the J gene end by 8 bases; junction bases not matched to a gene: 13. Germline V CDR1 and CDR2: MNHNY, SVGAGI (reference sequence). Written as DNA, the CDR3 is TGTGCCAGCAACGACAGGGGCCGGGCAATCGATGAGCAGTTCTTC. Translated: CASNDRGRAIDEQFF.